This TCR beta chain stems from a study of T cells expressing NK-cell markers. The wider study: All TCR beta repertoires analysed originated from sorted CD3+CD56+NKG2C+, CD3+CD56+NKG2C- and CD3+CD56-NKG2C+ T cells.

Of note for this clonotype: Its antigen is not known.

TCRdb re-called the 5' RACE reads and shows each CDR3 protein once, DNA omitted. Here the sample table reports about 390,000 distinct CDR3 sequences. CDR1 is DFQATT, CDR2 SNEGSKA, per germline (reference sequence). The CDR3 has 15 residues. Whole-study results and caveats: Certain NKG2C+ T cell clones were expanded, and their HCMV specificity remained unclear. Over 5 donors carried dominant NKG2C+ clonotypes that made up roughly 1.0-7.5% of their CD8+ T cells.

The V gene is TRBV20-1, the J gene TRBJ2-3; TCRdb selects TRBD2, and the lack of DNA leaves this call unchecked. This clonotype was obtained from a woman in her fifties or sixties in good health. The specimen was blood T cells: a sorted CD56 or NKG2C T cell subset, CD4+ or CD8+ T cells, or bulk PBMC T cells (not recorded which). The chain's CDR3 is CSASTARRLADTQYF.